The 26 T cell receptor beta chains listed next were all sequenced from one sample in a study of blood T cell repertoires in COVID-19. Data came from immunoSEQ multiplex PCR; TCRdb stores just in-frame clones and leaves some out. The table lists some 340,000 clones, roughly four fifths of them singletons. Specimen: PBMCs or T cells enriched from blood (not recorded which). These receptors were taken from a woman in her fifties or sixties who had recovered from COVID-19.

The V and J genes are TRBV7-9 and TRBJ2-7; D unresolved. Looked up from germline, CDR1 is SEHNR and CDR2 is FQNEAQ (reference sequence). V was cut by 2 bases and J by 4 bases, with 3 bases left in between. CDR3 length: 11 residues. The CDR3 nucleotides read TGTGCCAGCAGCTTATATTACGAGCAGTACTTC. Its protein is CASSLYYEQYF.

The chain has TRBV30 and TRBJ1-4; maybe TRBD1 (5 bases). CDR1 GTSNPN and CDR2 SVGIG come from the germline V gene (reference sequence). Trimming stripped 3 bases from V and 4 bases from J, with 9 bases between. The CDR3 has 13 residues. Written as DNA, the CDR3 is TGTGCCTGGAGAGGGGTTAGTAATGAAAAACTGTTTTTT. Encoded protein: CAWRGVSNEKLFF.

The chain joins TRBV11-3 to TRBJ2-6, with D possibly being TRBD1 (6 bases). V lost 5 bases, J lost 1 base, and 15 bases lay in between. Germline assignment: CDR1 SGHNT and CDR2 YENEEA. This CDR3 contains 17 residues. CDR3 sequence (DNA): TGTGCCAGCAGCCAACCGGGACAAATATCTGGGGCCAACGTCCTGACTTTC. It specifies CASSQPGQISGANVLTF.

Only one count was recorded for this clone. This chain links TRBV7-2 with TRBJ1-2; 7 positions match TRBD1. The V gene end was trimmed by 4 bases and the J gene end by 4 bases; junction bases not matched to a gene: 6. The CDR3 spans 14 residues. Germline CDR1 and CDR2: SGHTA and FQGNSA. CDR3 protein: CASSSLGGVYGYTF. The CDR3 bases are TGTGCCAGCAGCTCCTTAGGGGGCGTCTATGGCTACACCTTC.

This clone was seen a single time. The V gene is TRBV19, the J gene TRBJ1-2, with a weak D call TRBD1 (5 bases). The germline V gene has CDR1 LNHDA and CDR2 SQIVND (reference sequence). Deletions cut 7 bases from V and 2 bases from J, with 14 bases between. The CDR3 is 14 residues long. The CDR3 sequence is CASTPTVVNYGYTF. CDR3 DNA: TGTGCCAGTACCCCGACAGTGGTCAACTATGGCTACACCTTC.

A remark on this clone: One end of the junction varies from germline; a read error may be responsible. Other DNA sequences within the sample encode an identical CDR3. V is TRBV9 and J is TRBJ2-7, with 8 positions matching TRBD1. The CDR3 covers 15 residues. Germline V gene lookup returns CDR1 SGDLS and CDR2 YYNGEE. CDR3 coding DNA: TGTGCCAGCAGCGTACGCGGACAGGGTCCCTACGAGCAGTATTTC. It yields the protein CASSVRGQGPYEQYF.

The chain uses TRBV4-2 and TRBJ2-5, with 7 bases fitting TRBD1. Germline values: CDR1 LGHNA, CDR2 YNFKEQ. Trimming cost V 0 bases and J 5 bases; bases outside gene matches: 6. CDR3 size: 15 residues. The CDR3 DNA is TGTGCCAGCAGCCAAGATAGAGGGGGCGGGGAGACCCAGTACTTC. Amino acid sequence: CASSQDRGGGETQYF.

The gene calls are TRBV18 and TRBJ2-2; D perhaps matches TRBD1 (6 bases). Trimming removed 2 bases at V and 4 bases at J, with 11 bases between. The CDR3 loop spans 15 amino acids. The germline CDR1 and CDR2 sequences are KGHSH and LQKENI. This CDR3 is CASSPTGTGTGELFF. CDR3 bases: TGTGCCAGCTCACCAACAGGGACGGGCACCGGGGAGCTGTTTTTT.

The chain uses TRBV7-9 and TRBJ2-3; tentative D call: TRBD2 (5 bases). Trimming pared 1 base from V and 4 bases from J, leaving 12 bases between. Germline V lookup: CDR1 SEHNR, CDR2 FQNEAQ (reference sequence). The CDR3 has 15 residues. The CDR3 DNA follows: TGTGCCAGCAGCTTAGATTGGGTTAGCGCAGATACGCAGTATTTT. Translation gives CASSLDWVSADTQYF.

A remark on this clone: Compared with germline, one end of the junction differs, possibly owing to a read error. The V and J genes are TRBV7-2 and TRBJ1-1; 7 bases fit TRBD1. The germline V gene has CDR1 SGHTA and CDR2 FQGNSA. This CDR3 has 11 amino acids. The CDR3 sequence: CASSFPSRDSF. The DNA for the CDR3 is TGTGCCAGCAGCTTCCCGAGTCGGGACAGCTTT.

This chain connects TRBV4-3 to TRBJ1-1; TRBD1 is a possible D gene (5 bases). The CDR3 covers 15 residues. CDR1 is LGHNA and CDR2 is YSLEER in the germline V gene. V lost 0 bases and J 3 bases, leaving 11 bases between the germline ends. The chain's CDR3 is CASSQDWAGDTEAFF. The CDR3 nucleotides read TGCGCCAGCAGCCAAGATTGGGCGGGGGACACTGAAGCTTTCTTT.

In its sample, this clone was seen a few times. This rearrangement joins TRBV2 to TRBJ2-5; the match to TRBD1 covers 7 bases. This CDR3 region has 16 residues. Germline V lookup: CDR1 SNHLY, CDR2 FYNNEI. Trimming removed 5 bases from V and 4 bases from J; junction bases left unmatched: 13. CDR3 residues: CASSRDSAKSGETQYF. The CDR3 nucleotides read TGTGCCAGCAGTCGGGACAGCGCGAAGTCGGGAGAGACCCAGTACTTC.

The J gene is TRBJ1-6, the V gene TRBV6-5; 9 positions agree with TRBD1. The junction had 2 bases not matched to a gene; V was cut back by 4 bases and J by 4 bases. This CDR3 spans 15 amino acids. Germline-derived CDR1 and CDR2 are MNHEY and SVGAGI. CDR3 loop: CASSLGQGYNSPLHF. As DNA, the CDR3 is TGTGCCAGCAGTTTGGGACAGGGATATAATTCACCCCTCCACTTT.

The gene calls are TRBV7-2 and TRBJ2-6, with TRBD2 matching 8 bases. CDR3 length: 16 residues. Germline trimming cut 5 bases from V and 18 bases from J; bases unmatched to any gene: 21. From germline, CDR1 is SGHTA and CDR2 FQGNSA. The CDR3 nucleotides read TGTGCCAGCAGCCACGGGGGGGGTACCCTCCCCACTTCTCAGACTTTC. It encodes CASSHGGGTLPTSQTF.

Notes on this clone: This sample includes further DNA sequences coding for the same CDR3. This sequence joins TRBV30 and TRBJ1-6, with 9 bases aligning to TRBD1. The junction had 3 bases not matched to a gene; V was cut back by 5 bases and J by 7 bases. CDR3 size: 13 residues. The V gene's germline CDR1 is GTSNPN and CDR2 SVGIG (reference sequence). This CDR3 reads CAWGGQGNSPLHF. The CDR3 DNA reads as TGTGCCTGGGGCGGACAGGGGAATTCACCCCTCCACTTT.

This rearrangement joins TRBV14 to TRBJ2-5, with 12 bases lining up with TRBD2. V lost 4 bases to trimming and J lost 0 bases; unmatched junction nucleotides: 6. Germline V lookup: CDR1 SGHDN, CDR2 FVKESK. The CDR3 spans 17 residues. Here the CDR3 DNA reads TGTGCCAGCAGCCCGATGACTAGCGGGGGTTACCAAGAGACCCAGTACTTC. It yields the protein CASSPMTSGGYQETQYF.

The chain has TRBV7-2 and TRBJ2-7; 7 bases line up with TRBD1. Looked up from germline, CDR1 is SGHTA and CDR2 is FQGNSA. Unmatched junction bases numbered 9, after V lost 5 bases and J lost 2 bases. The CDR3 covers 15 residues. The CDR3 here is CASSVTGSSTYEQYF. The CDR3 DNA reads TGTGCCAGCAGCGTGACAGGGTCTTCCACCTACGAGCAGTACTTC.

The chain couples TRBV9 to TRBJ2-2; tentative D call: TRBD2 (6 bases). The ends were cut back, 1 base at V and 7 bases at J, with 17 bases in the middle. CDR1 and CDR2 from the germline V gene are SGDLS and YYNGEE. The CDR3 is 16 amino acids. CDR3 coding DNA: TGTGCCAGCAGCGTAATGGCGGGGCCTCGTATCGGGGAGCTGTTTTTT. This gives the protein CASSVMAGPRIGELFF.

The gene calls are TRBV6-1 and TRBJ1-2, with D maybe TRBD1 (5 bases). The germline CDR1 and CDR2 sequences are MNHNS and SASEGT. The CDR3 is made up of 15 amino acids. V was trimmed by 2 bases and J by 2 bases, leaving 12 bases between them. The CDR3 loop reads CASSESDGGNYGYTF. CDR3 bases: TGTGCCAGCAGTGAATCGGACGGGGGGAACTATGGCTACACCTTC.

The genes are TRBV2 and TRBJ1-1; D may be TRBD1 (6 bases). Trimming shortened V by 6 bases and J by 1 base, and 9 bases separated the two germline ends. Germline loops: CDR1 SNHLY, CDR2 FYNNEI. This CDR3 is built from 13 residues. CDR3 DNA: TGTGCCAGCAGGGGGACACCGAACACTGAAGCTTTCTTT. Protein product: CASRGTPNTEAFF. Using reference TRBV2 and TRBJ1-1 for the parts outside the CDR3, the full variable domain is EPEVTQTPSHQVTQMGQEVILRCVPISNHLYFYWYRQILGQKVEFLVSFYNNEISEKSEIFDDQFSVERPDGSNFTLKIRSTKLEDSAMYFCASRGTPNTEAFFGQGTRLTVV.

The V and J genes are TRBV24-1 and TRBJ2-2; D is perhaps TRBD1 (6 bases). This CDR3 contains 15 residues. V lost 2 bases and J lost 6, with 12 bases in between. Germline-derived CDR1 and CDR2 are KGHDR and SFDVKD. The CDR3 reads CATSDSTGIAGELFF. In DNA, the CDR3 is TGTGCCACCAGTGATTCTACAGGGATAGCCGGGGAGCTGTTTTTT.

The gene calls are TRBV30 and TRBJ1-6, with D unclear. Trimming cost V 1 base and J 7 bases, with 11 bases left between them. Germline CDR1 and CDR2: GTSNPN and SVGIG (reference sequence). This CDR3 region has 14 residues. The CDR3 reads CAWSALRGNSPLHF. CDR3 nucleotide sequence: TGTGCCTGGAGTGCTCTCAGAGGGAATTCACCCCTCCACTTT.

The J gene is TRBJ1-3, the V gene TRBV30, with D maybe TRBD1 (6 bases). This CDR3 comprises 13 residues. Germline CDR1 and CDR2: GTSNPN and SVGIG (reference sequence). V lost 1 base, J lost 2 bases, and 6 bases lay in between. This CDR3 reads CAWSAGAGNTIYF. The CDR3, as DNA: TGTGCCTGGAGTGCAGGGGCTGGAAACACCATATATTTT.

This chain joins TRBV14 and TRBJ1-2; TRBD1 aligns across 9 bases. The CDR3 is 17 residues long. The J segment lost 8 bases and the V segment lost 4 bases, leaving 17 bases of the junction unmatched. CDR1 is SGHDN, CDR2 FVKESK, per germline. CDR3: CASSRTIGQGLFEGYTF. In DNA form, the CDR3 reads TGTGCCAGCAGCCGGACGATAGGACAGGGGCTTTTTGAAGGCTACACCTTC.

This clone was detected once. The CDR3 loop reads CASGQFNYGYTF. The CDR3 bases are TGTGCCAGTGGACAGTTTAACTATGGCTACACCTTC. The chain uses TRBV6-5 and TRBJ1-2; TRBD1 might be the D (6 bases). Deletions cut 9 bases from V and 1 base from J, with 9 bases between. Germline values: CDR1 MNHEY, CDR2 SVGAGI. The CDR3 contains 12 residues.

The chain recombines TRBV9 with TRBJ2-5; TRBD2 is a possible D gene (6 bases). This CDR3 region has 14 residues. V lost 4 bases to trimming and J lost 4 bases, with 14 bases between them. The germline gives CDR1 SGDLS, CDR2 YYNGEE. The CDR3 region is CASSLSSAAETQYF. The CDR3 DNA follows: TGTGCCAGCAGCCTATCTAGCGCGGCAGAGACCCAGTACTTC. The complete variable domain, with remaining parts taken from reference TRBV9 and TRBJ2-5, reads DSGVTQTPKHLITATGQRVTLRCSPRSGDLSVYWYQQSLDQGLQFLIQYYNGEERAKGNILERFSAQQFPDLHSELNLSSLELGDSALYFCASSLSSAAETQYFGPGTRLLVL.